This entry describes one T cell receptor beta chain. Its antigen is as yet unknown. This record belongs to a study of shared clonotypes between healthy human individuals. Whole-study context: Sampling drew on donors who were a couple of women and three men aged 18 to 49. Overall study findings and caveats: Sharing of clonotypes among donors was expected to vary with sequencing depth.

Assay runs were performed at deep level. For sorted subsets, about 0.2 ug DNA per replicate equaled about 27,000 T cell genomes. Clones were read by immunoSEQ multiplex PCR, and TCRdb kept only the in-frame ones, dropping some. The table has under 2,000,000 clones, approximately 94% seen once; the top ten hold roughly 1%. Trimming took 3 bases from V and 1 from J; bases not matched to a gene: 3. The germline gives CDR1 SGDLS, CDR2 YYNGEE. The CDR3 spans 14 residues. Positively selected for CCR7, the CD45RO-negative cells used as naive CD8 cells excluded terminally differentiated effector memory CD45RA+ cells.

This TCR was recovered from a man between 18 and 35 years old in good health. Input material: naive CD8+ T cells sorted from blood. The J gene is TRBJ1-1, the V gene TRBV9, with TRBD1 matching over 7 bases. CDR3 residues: CASSARTGNTEAFF. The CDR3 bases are TGTGCCAGCAGCGCTAGGACAGGGAACACTGAAGCTTTCTTT.